This T cell receptor beta chain emerged from a study of OX40 agonist ivuxolimab in advanced cancers. Study results and limitations: Researchers did not establish what antigens the expanded peripheral T cells target.

As to this clone: Its antigen is still unknown.

The germline V and J ends were trimmed by 2 bases and 2 bases, with 6 bases remaining between them. From germline, CDR1 is WNHNN and CDR2 SYGVQD (reference sequence). The CDR3 consists of 13 residues. Assay used: immunoSEQ multiplex PCR; TCRdb lists only in-frame clones, some missing. The sample holds 90,000 to 95,000 clones, around 87% seen once. This TCR was recovered from an adult with an advanced solid tumor such as melanoma, head and neck, liver or kidney cancer. Sequencing used CD4+ or CD8+ T cells sorted from blood, obtained in a trial of the OX40 agonist ivuxolimab. The V gene is TRBV10-1, the J gene TRBJ1-1, with D tentatively TRBD1 (5 bases). The chain's CDR3 is CASSEDSNTEAFF. The DNA of the CDR3 is TGCGCCAGCAGTGAGGACAGTAACACTGAAGCTTTCTTT.